This paragraph covers one TCR beta chain sequence. The antigen is not known. The junction does not match germline at one end; this may be a read error. The sample comes from a study of cytomegalovirus exposure and HLA in healthy donors. The germline V gene has CDR1 GTSNPN and CDR2 SVGIG (reference sequence). This CDR3 region has 16 residues. Findings and limits, study-wide: Among TCR beta chains, those listed as cytomegalovirus-associated numbered over 150.

The study ran its PCR with 60 Vbeta and 13 Jbeta primers. TCRdb's table, derived via immunoSEQ multiplex PCR, lists solely in-frame clones and lacks some. The sample gives tens of thousands of clones, roughly 84% of which show up once; 2.5% to 3.5% is in the top ten. The chain combines TRBV30 with TRBJ2-6, with 11 bases fitting TRBD1. The sequenced sample consisted of PBMCs. The TCR originated in a woman aged 18-29 years in good health and CMV-seronegative. This CDR3 reads CAWSADRGPGANGLTF. The CDR3 DNA sequence: TGTGCCTGGAGCGCGGACAGGGGGCCTGGGGCCAACGGCCTGACTTTC.